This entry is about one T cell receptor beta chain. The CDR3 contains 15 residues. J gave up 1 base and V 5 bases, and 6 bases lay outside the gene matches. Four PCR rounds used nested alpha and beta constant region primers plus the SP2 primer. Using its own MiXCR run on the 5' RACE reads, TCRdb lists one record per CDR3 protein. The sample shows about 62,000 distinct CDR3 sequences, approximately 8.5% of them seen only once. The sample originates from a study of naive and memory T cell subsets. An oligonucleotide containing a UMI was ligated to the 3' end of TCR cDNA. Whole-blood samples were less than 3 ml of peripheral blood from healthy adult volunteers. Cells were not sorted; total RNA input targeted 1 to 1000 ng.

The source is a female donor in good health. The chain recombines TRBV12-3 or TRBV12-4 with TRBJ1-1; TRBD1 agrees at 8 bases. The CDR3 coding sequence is TGTGCCAGCAGTCACAGGGGGGCCAAGAACACTGAAGCTTTCTTT. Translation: CASSHRGAKNTEAFF.